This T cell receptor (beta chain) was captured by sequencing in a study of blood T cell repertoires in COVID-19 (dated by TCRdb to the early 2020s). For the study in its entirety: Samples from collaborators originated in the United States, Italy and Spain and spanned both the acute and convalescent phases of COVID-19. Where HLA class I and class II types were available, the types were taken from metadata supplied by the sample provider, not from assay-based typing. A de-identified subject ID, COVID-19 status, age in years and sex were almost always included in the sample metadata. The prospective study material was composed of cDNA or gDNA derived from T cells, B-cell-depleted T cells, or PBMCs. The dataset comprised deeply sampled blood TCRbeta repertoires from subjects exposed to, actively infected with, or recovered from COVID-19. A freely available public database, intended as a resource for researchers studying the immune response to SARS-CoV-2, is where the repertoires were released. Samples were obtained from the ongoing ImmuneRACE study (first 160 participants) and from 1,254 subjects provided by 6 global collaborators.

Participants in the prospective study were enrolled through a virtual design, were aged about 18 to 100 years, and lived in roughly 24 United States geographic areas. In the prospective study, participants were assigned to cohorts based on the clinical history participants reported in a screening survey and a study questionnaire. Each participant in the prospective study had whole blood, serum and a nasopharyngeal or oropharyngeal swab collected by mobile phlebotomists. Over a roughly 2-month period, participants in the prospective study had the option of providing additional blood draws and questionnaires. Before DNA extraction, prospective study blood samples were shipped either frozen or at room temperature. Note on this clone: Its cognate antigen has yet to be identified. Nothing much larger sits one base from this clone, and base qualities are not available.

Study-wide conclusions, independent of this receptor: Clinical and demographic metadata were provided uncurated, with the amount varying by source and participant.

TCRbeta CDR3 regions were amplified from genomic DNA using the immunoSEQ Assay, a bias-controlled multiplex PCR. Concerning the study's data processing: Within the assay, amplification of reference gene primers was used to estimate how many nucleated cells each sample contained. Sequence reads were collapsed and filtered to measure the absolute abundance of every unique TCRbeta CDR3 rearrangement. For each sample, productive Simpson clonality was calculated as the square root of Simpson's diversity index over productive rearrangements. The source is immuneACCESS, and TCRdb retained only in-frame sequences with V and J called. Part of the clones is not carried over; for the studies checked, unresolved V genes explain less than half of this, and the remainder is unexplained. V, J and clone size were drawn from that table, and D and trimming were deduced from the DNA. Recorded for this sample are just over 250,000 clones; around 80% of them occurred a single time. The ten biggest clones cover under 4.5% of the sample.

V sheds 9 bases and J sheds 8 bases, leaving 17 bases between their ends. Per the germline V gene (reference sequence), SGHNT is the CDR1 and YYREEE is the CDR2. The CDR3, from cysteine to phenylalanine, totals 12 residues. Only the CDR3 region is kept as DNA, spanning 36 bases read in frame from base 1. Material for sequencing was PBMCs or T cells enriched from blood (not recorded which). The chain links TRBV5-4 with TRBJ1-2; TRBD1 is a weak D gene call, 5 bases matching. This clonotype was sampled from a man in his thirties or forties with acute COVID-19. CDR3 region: CATGFGWGGYTF. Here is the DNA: TGTGCCACAGGGTTCGGGTGGGGCGGCTACACCTTC.